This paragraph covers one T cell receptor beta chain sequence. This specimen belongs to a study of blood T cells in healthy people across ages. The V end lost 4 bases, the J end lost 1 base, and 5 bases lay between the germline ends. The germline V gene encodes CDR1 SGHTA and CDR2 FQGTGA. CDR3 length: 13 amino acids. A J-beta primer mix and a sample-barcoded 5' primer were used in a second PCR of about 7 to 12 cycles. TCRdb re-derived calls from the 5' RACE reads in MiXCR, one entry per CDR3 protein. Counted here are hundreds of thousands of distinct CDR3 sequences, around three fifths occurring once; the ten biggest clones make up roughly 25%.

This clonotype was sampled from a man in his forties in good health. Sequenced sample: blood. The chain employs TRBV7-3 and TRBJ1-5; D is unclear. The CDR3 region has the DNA TGTGCCAGCAGCTCCCACAGCAATCAGCCCCAGCATTTT. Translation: CASSSHSNQPQHF.